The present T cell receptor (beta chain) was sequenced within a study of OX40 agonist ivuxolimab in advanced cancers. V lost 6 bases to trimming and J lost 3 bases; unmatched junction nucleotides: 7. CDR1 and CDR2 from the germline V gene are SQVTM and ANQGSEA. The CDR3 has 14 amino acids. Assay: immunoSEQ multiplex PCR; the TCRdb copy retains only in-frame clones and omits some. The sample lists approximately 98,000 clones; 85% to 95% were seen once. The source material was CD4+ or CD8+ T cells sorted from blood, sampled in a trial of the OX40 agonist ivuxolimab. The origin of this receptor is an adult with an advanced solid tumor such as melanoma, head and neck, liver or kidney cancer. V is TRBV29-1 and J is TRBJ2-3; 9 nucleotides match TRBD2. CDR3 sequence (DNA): TGCAGCGTAAGCGGGGGGATGGTAACAGATACGCAGTATTTT. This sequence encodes CSVSGGMVTDTQYF.